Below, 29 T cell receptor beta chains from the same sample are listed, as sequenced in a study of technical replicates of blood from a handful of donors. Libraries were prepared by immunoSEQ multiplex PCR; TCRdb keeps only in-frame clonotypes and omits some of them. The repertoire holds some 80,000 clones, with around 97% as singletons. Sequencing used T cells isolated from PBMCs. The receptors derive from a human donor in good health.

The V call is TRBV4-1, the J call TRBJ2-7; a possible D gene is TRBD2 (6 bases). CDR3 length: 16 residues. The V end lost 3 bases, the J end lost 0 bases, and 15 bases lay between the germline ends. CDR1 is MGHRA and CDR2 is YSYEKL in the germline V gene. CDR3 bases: TGCGCCAGCAGCCACCCCGGGACTTCAAGCTCCTACGAGCAGTACTTC. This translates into CASSHPGTSSSYEQYF.

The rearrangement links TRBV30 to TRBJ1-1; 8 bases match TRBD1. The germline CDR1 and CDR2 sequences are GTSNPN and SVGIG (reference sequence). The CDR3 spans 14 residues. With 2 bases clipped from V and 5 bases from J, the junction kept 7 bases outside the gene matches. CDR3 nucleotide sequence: TGTGCCTGGAGTAGGGCAGGGGGCAGGACTGAAGCTTTCTTT. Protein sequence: CAWSRAGGRTEAFF.

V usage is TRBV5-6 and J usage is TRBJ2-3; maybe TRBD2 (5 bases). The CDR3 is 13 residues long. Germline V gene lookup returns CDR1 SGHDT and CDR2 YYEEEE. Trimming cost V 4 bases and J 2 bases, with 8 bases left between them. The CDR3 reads CASSPDFTDTQYF. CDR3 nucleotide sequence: TGTGCCAGCAGCCCGGACTTCACAGATACGCAGTATTTT.

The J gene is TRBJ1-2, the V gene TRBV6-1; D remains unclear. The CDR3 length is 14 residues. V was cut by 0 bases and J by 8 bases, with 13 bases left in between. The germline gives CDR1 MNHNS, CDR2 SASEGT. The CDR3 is CASSEARHNKGYTF. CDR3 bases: TGTGCCAGCAGTGAAGCGCGGCACAATAAGGGCTACACCTTC.

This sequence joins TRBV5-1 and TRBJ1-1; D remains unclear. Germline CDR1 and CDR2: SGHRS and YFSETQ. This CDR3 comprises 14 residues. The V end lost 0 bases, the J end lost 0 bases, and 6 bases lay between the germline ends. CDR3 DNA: TGCGCCAGCAGCTTGGACAGAATGAACACTGAAGCTTTCTTT. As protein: CASSLDRMNTEAFF.

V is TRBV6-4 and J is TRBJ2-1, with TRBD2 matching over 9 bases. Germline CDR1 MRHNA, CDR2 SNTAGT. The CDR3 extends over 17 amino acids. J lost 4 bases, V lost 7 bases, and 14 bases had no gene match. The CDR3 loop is CASNGFVSGSKYNEQFF. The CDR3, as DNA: TGTGCCAGCAACGGGTTCGTTAGCGGGAGTAAGTACAATGAGCAGTTCTTC.

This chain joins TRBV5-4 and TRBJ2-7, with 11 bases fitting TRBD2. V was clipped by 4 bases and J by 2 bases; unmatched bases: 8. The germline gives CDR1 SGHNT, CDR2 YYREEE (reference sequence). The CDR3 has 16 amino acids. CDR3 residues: CASSAGTSGQTYEQYF. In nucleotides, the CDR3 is TGTGCCAGCAGCGCCGGGACTAGCGGCCAAACCTACGAGCAGTACTTC.

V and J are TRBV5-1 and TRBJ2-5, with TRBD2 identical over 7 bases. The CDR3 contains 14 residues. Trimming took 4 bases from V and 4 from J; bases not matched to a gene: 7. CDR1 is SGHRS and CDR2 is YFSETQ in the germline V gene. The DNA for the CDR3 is TGCGCCAGCAGCGATGCAAGGGAGGGAGAGACCCAGTACTTC. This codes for CASSDAREGETQYF.

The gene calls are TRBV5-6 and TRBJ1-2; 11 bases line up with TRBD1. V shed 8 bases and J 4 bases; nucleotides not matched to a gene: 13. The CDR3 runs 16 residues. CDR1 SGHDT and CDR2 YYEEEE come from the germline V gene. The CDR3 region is CASELSWTGGAYGYTF. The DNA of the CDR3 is TGTGCCAGTGAGCTCTCATGGACAGGGGGCGCCTATGGCTACACCTTC.

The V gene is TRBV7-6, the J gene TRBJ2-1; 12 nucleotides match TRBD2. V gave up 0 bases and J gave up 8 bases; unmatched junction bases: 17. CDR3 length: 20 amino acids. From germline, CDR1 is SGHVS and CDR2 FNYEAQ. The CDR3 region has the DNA TGTGCCAGCAGCTTAGCGCTAAGGACTAGCGGGAAGGCCCCTTGGGATGAGCAGTTCTTC. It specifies CASSLALRTSGKAPWDEQFF.

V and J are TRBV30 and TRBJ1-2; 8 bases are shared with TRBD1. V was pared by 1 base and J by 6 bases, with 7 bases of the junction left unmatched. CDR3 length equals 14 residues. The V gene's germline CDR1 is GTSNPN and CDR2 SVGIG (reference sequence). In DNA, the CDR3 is TGTGCCTGGAGTGGGACAGGGCGGTCGGATGGCTACACCTTC. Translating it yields CAWSGTGRSDGYTF. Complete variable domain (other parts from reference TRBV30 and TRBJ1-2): SQTIHQWPATLVQPVGSPLSLECTVEGTSNPNLYWYRQAAGRGLQLLFYSVGIGQISSEVPQNLSASRPQDRQFILSSKKLLLSDSGFYLCAWSGTGRSDGYTFGSGTRLTVV.

The CDR3 sequence: CASSQVPSYNEQFF. The CDR3 DNA reads TGCGCCAGCAGTCAGGTGCCTTCTTACAATGAGCAGTTCTTC. V is TRBV10-1 and J is TRBJ2-1, with D unclear. The germline V gene has CDR1 WNHNN and CDR2 SYGVQD (reference sequence). V lost 5 bases, J lost 4 bases, and 12 bases lay in between. The CDR3 is made up of 14 amino acids.

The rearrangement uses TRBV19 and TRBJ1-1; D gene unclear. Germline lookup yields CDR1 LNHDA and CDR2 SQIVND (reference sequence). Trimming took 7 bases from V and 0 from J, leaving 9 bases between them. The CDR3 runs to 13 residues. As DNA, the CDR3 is TGTGCCAGTACTTTAAGCTTGAACACTGAAGCTTTCTTT. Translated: CASTLSLNTEAFF.

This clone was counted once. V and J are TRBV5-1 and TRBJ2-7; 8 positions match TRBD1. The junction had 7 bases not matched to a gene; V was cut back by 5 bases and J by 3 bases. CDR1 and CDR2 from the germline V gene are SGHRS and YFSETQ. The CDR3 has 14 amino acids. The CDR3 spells CASRPGTGNYEQYF. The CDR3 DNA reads TGCGCCAGCAGACCCGGGACAGGCAACTACGAGCAGTACTTC. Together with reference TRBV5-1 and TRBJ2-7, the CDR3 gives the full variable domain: KAGVTQTPRYLIKTRGQQVTLSCSPISGHRSVSWYQQTPGQGLQFLFEYFSETQRNKGNFPGRFSGRQFSNSRSEMNVSTLELGDSALYLCASRPGTGNYEQYFGPGTRLTVT.

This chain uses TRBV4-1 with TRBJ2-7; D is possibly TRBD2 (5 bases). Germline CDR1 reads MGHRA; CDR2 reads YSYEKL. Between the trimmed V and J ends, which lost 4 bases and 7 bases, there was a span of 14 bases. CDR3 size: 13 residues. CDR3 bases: TGCGCCAGCAGCCCTCAAGGGCGGACTGAGCAGTACTTC. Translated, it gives CASSPQGRTEQYF.

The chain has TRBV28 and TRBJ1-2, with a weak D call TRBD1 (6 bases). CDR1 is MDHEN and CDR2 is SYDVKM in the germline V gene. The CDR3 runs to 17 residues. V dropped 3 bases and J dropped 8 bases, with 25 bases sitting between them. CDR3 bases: TGTGCCAGCAGTTTCGTTAGCGTTCCGGAACAGGGCGGCGGCTACACCTTC. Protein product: CASSFVSVPEQGGGYTF.

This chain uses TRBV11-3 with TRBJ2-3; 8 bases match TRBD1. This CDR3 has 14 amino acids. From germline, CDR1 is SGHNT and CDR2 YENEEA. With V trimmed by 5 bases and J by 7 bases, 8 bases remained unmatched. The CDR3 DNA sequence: TGTGCCAGCAGCGCGCGAGGGACAGGCCATACGCAGTATTTT. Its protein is CASSARGTGHTQYF.

For the CDR3, the DNA is TGTGCCAGCAGCTTCGGGGGGGGAGAGACCCAGTACTTC. Translating it yields CASSFGGGETQYF. The rearrangement joins TRBV11-2 to TRBJ2-5; 8 bases map to TRBD2. There are 13 residues in the CDR3. J lost 4 bases, V lost 3 bases, and 1 base had no gene match. Germline CDR1 reads SGHAT; CDR2 reads FQNNGV.

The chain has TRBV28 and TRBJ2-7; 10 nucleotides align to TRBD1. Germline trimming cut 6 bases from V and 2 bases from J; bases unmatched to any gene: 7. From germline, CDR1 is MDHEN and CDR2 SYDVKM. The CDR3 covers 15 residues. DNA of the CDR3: TGTGCCAGCAGCAGCGGACAGGGGGTCCCCTACGAGCAGTACTTC. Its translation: CASSSGQGVPYEQYF.

CDR3 DNA: TGTGCCTGGAGTGTAGGCCAGGCTGGCGAGCAGTACTTC. Protein product: CAWSVGQAGEQYF. The chain has TRBV30 and TRBJ2-7; no clear D. The CDR3 has 13 residues. V shed 0 bases and J shed 6 bases, with 12 bases lying between them. Germline V gene sequence: CDR1 GTSNPN, CDR2 SVGIG (reference sequence).

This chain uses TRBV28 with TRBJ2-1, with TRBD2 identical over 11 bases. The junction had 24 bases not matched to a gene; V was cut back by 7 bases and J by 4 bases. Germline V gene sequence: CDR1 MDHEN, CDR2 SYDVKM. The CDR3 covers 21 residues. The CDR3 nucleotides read TGTGCCAGCAATCCGGGACGACGACTAGCGGGGTGGTCGACGGGATACAATGAGCAGTTCTTC. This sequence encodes CASNPGRRLAGWSTGYNEQFF.

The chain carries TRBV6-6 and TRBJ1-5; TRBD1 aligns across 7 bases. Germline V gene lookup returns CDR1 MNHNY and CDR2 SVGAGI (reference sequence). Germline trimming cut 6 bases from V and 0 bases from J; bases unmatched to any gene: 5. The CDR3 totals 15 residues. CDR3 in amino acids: CASSQQGYSNQPQHF. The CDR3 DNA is TGTGCCAGCAGCCAACAGGGGTATAGCAATCAGCCCCAGCATTTT.

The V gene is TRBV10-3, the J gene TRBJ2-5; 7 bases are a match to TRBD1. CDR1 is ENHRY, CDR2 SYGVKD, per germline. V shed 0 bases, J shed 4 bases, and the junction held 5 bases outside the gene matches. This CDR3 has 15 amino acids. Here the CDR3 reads CAISESVAGGETQYF. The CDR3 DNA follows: TGTGCCATCAGTGAGTCGGTTGCAGGGGGAGAGACCCAGTACTTC.

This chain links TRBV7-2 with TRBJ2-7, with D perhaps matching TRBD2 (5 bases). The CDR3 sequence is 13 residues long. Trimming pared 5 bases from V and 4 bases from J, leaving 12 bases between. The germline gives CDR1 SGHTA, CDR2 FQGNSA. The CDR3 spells CASSPTPGYEQYF. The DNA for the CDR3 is TGTGCCAGCAGCCCGACCCCGGGATACGAGCAGTACTTC.

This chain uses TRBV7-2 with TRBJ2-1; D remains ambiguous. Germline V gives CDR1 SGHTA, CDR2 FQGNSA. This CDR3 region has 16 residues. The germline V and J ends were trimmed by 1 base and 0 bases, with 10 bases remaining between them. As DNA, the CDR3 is TGTGCCAGCAGCTTAGACGGGTCGAGCTCCTACAATGAGCAGTTCTTC. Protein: CASSLDGSSSYNEQFF.

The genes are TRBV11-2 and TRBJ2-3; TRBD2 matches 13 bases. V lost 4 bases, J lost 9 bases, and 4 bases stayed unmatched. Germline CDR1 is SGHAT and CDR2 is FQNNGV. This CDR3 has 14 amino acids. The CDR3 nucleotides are TGTGCCAGCAGCTCCGGACTAGCGGGAGCAACGCAGTATTTT. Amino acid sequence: CASSSGLAGATQYF.

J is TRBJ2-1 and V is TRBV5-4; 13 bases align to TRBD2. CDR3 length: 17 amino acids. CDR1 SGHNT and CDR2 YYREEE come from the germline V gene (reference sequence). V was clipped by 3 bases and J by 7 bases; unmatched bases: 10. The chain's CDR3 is CASSWGTSGIGLNEQFF. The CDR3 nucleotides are TGTGCCAGCAGCTGGGGGACTAGCGGGATTGGTTTGAATGAGCAGTTCTTC.

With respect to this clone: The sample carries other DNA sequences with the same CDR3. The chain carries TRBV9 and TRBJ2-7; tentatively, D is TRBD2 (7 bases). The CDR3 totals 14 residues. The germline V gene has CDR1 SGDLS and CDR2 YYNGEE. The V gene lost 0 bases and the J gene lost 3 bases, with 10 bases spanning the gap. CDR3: CASSVGGGVYEQYF. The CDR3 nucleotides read TGTGCCAGCAGCGTAGGGGGGGGCGTCTACGAGCAGTACTTC.

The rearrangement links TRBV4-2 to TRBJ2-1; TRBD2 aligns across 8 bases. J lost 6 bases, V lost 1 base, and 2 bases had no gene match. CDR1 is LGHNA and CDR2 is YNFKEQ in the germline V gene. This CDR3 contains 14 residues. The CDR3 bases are TGTGCCAGCAGCCAAGCGGGGGGGCCCAATGAGCAGTTCTTC. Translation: CASSQAGGPNEQFF.